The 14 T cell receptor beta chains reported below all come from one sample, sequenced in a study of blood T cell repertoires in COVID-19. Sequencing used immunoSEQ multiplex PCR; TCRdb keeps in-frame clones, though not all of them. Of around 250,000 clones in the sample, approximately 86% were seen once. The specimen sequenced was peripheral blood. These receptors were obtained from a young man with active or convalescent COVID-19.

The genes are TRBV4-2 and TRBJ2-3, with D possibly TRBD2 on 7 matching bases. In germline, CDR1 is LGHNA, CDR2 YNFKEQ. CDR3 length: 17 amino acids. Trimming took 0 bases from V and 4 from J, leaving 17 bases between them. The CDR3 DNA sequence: TGTGCCAGCAGCCAAGATGTAGGGGGAGGGCCCCCAGATACGCAGTATTTT. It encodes CASSQDVGGGPPDTQYF.

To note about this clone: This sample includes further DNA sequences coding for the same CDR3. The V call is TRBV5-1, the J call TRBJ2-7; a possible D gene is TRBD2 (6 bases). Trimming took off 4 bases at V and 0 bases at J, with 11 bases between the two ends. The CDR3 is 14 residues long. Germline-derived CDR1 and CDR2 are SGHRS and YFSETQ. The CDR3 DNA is TGCGCCAGCAGCCTGGGGGACTCCTCCTACGAGCAGTACTTC. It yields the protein CASSLGDSSYEQYF.

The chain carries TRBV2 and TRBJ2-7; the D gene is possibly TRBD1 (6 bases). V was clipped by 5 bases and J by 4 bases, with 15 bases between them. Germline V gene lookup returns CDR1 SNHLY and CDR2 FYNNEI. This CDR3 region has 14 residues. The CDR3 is CASSYAGTNYEQYF. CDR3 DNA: TGTGCCAGCAGTTATGCCGGGACAAATTACGAGCAGTACTTC.

The CDR3 sequence is CASSSGRQGRQETQYF. In nucleotides, the CDR3 is TGTGCCAGCAGCTCCGGACGACAGGGCAGACAAGAGACCCAGTACTTC. V usage is TRBV5-8 and J usage is TRBJ2-5; 7 bases are a match to TRBD1. V shed 3 bases, J shed 2 bases, and the junction held 10 bases outside the gene matches. This CDR3 spans 16 amino acids. Per the germline V gene, CDR1 is SGHTS and CDR2 is YDEGEE.

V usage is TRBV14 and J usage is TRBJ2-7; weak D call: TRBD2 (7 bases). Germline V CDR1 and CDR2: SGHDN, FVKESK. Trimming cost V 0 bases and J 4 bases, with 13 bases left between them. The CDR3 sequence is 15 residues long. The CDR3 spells CASSQDAGAKYEQYF. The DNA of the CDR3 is TGTGCCAGCAGCCAAGATGCGGGGGCGAAGTACGAGCAGTACTTC.

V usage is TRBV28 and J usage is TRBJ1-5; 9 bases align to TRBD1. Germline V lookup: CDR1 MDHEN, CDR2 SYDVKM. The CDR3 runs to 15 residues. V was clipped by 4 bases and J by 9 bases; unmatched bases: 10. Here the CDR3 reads CASSSDGTGRRPQHF. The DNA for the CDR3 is TGTGCCAGCAGTTCCGACGGGACAGGGAGGAGGCCCCAGCATTTT.

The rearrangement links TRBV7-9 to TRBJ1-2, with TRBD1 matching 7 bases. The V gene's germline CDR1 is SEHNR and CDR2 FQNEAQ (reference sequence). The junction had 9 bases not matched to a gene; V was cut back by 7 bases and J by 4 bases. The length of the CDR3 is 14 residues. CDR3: CASIGDGTAYGYTF. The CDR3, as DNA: TGTGCCAGCATTGGAGACGGGACAGCCTATGGCTACACCTTC.

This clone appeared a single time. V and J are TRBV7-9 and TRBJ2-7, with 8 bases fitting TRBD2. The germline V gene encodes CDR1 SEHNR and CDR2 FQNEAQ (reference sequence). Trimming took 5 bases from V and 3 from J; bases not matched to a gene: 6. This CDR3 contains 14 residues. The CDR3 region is CASSRPGGGYEQYF. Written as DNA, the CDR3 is TGTGCCAGCAGCCGCCCGGGGGGGGGCTACGAGCAGTACTTC.

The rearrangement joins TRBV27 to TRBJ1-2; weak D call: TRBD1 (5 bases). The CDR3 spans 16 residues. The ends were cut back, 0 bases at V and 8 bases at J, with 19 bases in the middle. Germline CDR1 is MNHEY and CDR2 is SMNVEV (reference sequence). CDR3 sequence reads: CASSLSGSGLGRGYTF. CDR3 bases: TGTGCCAGCAGTTTATCGGGGTCAGGGCTGGGTAGGGGCTACACCTTC.

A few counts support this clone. The CDR3 protein is CASSQSGTGVYEQYF. The CDR3 bases are TGTGCCAGCAGCCAATCCGGGACAGGGGTCTACGAGCAGTACTTC. V gene TRBV14 combines with J gene TRBJ2-7; 10 nucleotides match TRBD1. Trimming took 2 bases from V and 3 from J; bases not matched to a gene: 4. Germline assignment: CDR1 SGHDN and CDR2 FVKESK. The CDR3 is made up of 15 amino acids.

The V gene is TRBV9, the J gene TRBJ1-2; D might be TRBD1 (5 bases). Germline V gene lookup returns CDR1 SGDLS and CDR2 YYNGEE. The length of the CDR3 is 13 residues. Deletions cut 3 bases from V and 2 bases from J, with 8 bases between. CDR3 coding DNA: TGTGCCAGCAGCGCTCAGGGAAACTATGGCTACACCTTC. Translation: CASSAQGNYGYTF.

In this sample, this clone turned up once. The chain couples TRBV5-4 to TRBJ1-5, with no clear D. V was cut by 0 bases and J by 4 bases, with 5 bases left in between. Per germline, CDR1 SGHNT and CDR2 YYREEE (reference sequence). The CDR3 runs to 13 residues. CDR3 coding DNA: TGTGCCAGCAGCTTGGAGCCTAATCAGCCCCAGCATTTT. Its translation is CASSLEPNQPQHF.

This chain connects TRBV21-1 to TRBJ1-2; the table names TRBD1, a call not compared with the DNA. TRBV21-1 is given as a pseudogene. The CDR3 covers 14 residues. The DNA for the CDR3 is TGTGCCAGCAGCAGGGGCAGGGGGCTAAGTGGCTACACCTTC. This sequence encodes CASSRGRGLSGYTF.

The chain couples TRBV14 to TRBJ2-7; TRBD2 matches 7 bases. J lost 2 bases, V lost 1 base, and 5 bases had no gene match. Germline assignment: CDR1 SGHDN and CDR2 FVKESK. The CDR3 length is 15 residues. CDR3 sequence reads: CASSQGGGVPYEQYF. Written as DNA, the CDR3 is TGTGCCAGCAGCCAAGGGGGAGGGGTCCCCTACGAGCAGTACTTC.